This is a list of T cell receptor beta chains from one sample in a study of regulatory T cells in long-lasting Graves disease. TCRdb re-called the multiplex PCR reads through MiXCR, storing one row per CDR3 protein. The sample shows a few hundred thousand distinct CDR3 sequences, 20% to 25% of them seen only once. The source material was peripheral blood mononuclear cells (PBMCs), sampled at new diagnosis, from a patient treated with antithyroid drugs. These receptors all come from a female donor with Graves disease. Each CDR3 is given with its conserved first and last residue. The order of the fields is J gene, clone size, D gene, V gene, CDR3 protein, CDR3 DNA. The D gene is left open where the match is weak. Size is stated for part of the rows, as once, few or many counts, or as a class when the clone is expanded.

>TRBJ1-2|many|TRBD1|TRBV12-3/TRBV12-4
CASTLFRTGSGYTF
TGTGCCAGCACCCTCTTCCGGACAGGATCTGGCTACACCTTC
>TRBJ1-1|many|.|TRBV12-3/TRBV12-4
CASSFGSPEPEAFF
TGTGCCAGCAGTTTCGGATCCCCAGAACCTGAAGCTTTCTTT
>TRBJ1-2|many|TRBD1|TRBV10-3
CAISGPQGAYYGYTF
TGTGCCATCAGTGGTCCACAGGGGGCATACTATGGCTACACCTTC
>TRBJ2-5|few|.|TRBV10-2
CASKLGGSGYGETQYF
TGCGCCAGCAAATTAGGGGGGTCAGGCTATGGGGAGACCCAGTACTTC
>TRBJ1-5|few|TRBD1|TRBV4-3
CASSQDPRGGGQPQHF
TGCGCCAGCAGCCAAGATCCCAGGGGGGGAGGTCAGCCCCAGCATTTT
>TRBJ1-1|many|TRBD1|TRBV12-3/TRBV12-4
CASRLRQGGNTEAFF
TGTGCCAGCAGACTACGGCAGGGGGGGAACACTGAAGCTTTCTTT
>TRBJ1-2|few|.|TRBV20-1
CSARDRVFYGYTF
TGCAGTGCTAGAGACAGGGTTTTTTATGGCTACACCTTC
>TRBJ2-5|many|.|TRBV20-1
CSAELGGGVETQYF
TGCAGTGCCGAGTTGGGAGGGGGCGTGGAGACCCAGTACTTC
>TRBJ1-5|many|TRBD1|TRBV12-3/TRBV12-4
CASSFRDRVLPQHF
TGTGCCAGCAGTTTTCGGGACAGGGTTTTGCCCCAGCATTTT
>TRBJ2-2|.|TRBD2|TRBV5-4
CASRSGQRGYTGELFF
TGTGCCAGCAGATCAGGCCAGCGGGGGTATACCGGGGAGCTGTTTTTT
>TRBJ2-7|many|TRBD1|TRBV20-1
CSARDRIRGRVNEQYF
TGCAGTGCTAGAGATCGGATCAGGGGGCGGGTCAACGAGCAGTACTTC
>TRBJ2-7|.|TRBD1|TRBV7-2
CASSRQGGNYEQYF
TGTGCCAGCAGCCGACAGGGGGGCAACTACGAGCAGTACTTC
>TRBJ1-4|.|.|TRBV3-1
CASSPPGEKLFF
TGTGCCAGCAGCCCACCGGGAGAAAAACTGTTTTTT
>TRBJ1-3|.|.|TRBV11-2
CASSTLLTSGNTIYF
TGTGCCAGCAGCACCCTTTTGACCTCTGGAAACACCATATATTTT
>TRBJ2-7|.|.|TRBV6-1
CASREVGSSYEQYF
TGTGCCAGCAGAGAGGTCGGGAGCTCCTACGAGCAGTACTTC
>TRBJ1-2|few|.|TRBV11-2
CASSLDIQTGYTF
TGTGCCAGCAGCTTAGATATTCAGACTGGCTACACCTTC